The rows below give T cell receptor beta chains drawn from one sample of a study of CD8+CD57+ T cells in acquired aplastic anemia. MiXCR, run by TCRdb on the reads, gives a single entry per CDR3 protein. The top ten hold 9.5% to 15% of the sample, which has over 150,000 distinct CDR3 sequences, just over 50% seen once. Sequenced sample: sorted CD4+, CD8+, or CD8+CD57+ T cells (not recorded which) from PBMCs. The receptors come from a human donor with aplastic anemia. The CDR3 runs from the conserved cysteine through the conserved F or W.

cdr3_aa v_call
CASSHPGQTYEQYF TRBV7-9
CASSEESLTQHF TRBV9
CASSLVRDAYEQYF TRBV11-2
CAAPGGGPPKNIQYF TRBV25-1
CASSGFGGNANGYTF TRBV25-1
CASSLGPRTGDTGELFF TRBV11-1
CASSQSAEGHNEQFF TRBV2
CATSGPGAIPPGEETQYF TRBV24-1
CASSLGPSYERYF TRBV6-2/TRBV6-3
CASCLDPSYEQYF TRBV6-1
CASEEGGYQETQYF TRBV2
CASSLSGGNAQYF TRBV7-9
CASSLAVSGGTNTGELFF TRBV7-8
CASSERTGISPLHF TRBV5-6
CASSWGPSDTEAFF TRBV6-5
CASSFTRGGRETQYF TRBV7-6
CASTSSSGGYTGELFF TRBV6-2/TRBV6-3
CASSLRTSGSTDTQYF TRBV7-8
CASSPAGQALGANVLTF TRBV5-6
CSVERQGYGYTF TRBV29-1
CASSPSGTPPAAFF TRBV7-9
CASSEPVAGGRDEQFF TRBV9
CASIVGAGNTIYF TRBV6-1
CASSQTSSKETQYF TRBV2
CASRDRGPRNEQFF TRBV6-4
CASSQEQGAGNSPLHF TRBV4-3
CASVAGGNEQFF TRBV2
CSADRGISYEQYF TRBV20-1
CASSGLRTGEAFF TRBV2
CATSRALGRGSKHEQYF TRBV15
CASSLGTAFNSPLHF TRBV11-2
CSASRPPYEQYF TRBV20-1
CASSPGGFSARDQFF TRBV6-2/TRBV6-3
CASSSPGQGALNAEAFF TRBV11-2
CSVELSGNYGYTF TRBV29-1
CASSYSIRGELFF TRBV6-5
CASSSENEAFF TRBV10-1
CASSERLGGNAEAFF TRBV6-1
CASSYGQGMGNEQFF TRBV6-5
CASSQEIGQVNTEAFF TRBV4-1
CASRSTGGYNEQFF TRBV3-1
CASSPMGENIQYF TRBV18
CAIGGGGTQYF TRBV10-3
CASSINNNEQFF TRBV7-3
CASSLLGAPVTVDTQYF TRBV11-2
CASRKTGTGGAGANALTF TRBV5-1
CSAREGHRLGPQHF TRBV20-1
CASSSSGAGGYTF TRBV14
CSAYRGETQYF TRBV20-1
CASSLIEISYEQYF TRBV12-3/TRBV12-4
CASIGKQGKAIYF TRBV6-1
CTSSMGPGGNGYTF TRBV19
CASSFEFVTGTGELFF TRBV7-3
CASSYWDRTGELFF TRBV6-5
CATSPIARTGGDYGYTF TRBV15
CASALPAVTEAFF TRBV7-9
CSAPNRLAGMSDTQYF TRBV20-1
CASGYRNSGANVLTF TRBV2
CASSQDRGTEAFF TRBV4-3
CSEGLAGSYEQYF TRBV20-1